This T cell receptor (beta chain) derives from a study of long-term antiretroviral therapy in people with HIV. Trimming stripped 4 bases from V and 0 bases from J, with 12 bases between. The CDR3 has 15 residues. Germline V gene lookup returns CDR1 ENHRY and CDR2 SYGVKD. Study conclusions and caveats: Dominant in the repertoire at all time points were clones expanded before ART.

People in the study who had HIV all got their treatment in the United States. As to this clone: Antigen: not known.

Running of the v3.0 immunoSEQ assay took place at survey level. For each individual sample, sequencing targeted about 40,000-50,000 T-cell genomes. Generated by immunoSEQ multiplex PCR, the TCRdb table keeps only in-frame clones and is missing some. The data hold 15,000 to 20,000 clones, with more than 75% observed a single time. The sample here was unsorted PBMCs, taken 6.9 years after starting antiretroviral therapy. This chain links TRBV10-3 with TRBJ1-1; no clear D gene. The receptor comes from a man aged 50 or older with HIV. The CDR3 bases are TGTGCCATCAGTGCCAACCAACAGTTGAACACTGAAGCTTTCTTT. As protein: CAISANQQLNTEAFF.